Sequencing of this T cell receptor beta chain was carried out in a study of blood T cell repertoires in COVID-19. Across the study: The United States, Italy and Spain provided the acute and convalescent COVID-19 samples.

Across about two dozen US areas, participants ranged in age from about 18 to 100 years. Assignments of participants to cohorts depended upon their own reported clinical history. Per the original methods: Nucleated cell number was recorded as an estimate derived from reference gene primer amplification. The data were produced by immunoSEQ multiplex PCR, yet TCRdb's version contains in-frame clones alone and is incomplete. From that table come the V and J calls and clone size; the DNA was used to work out D and trimming. The repertoire holds 200,000 to 250,000 clones, with 65% to 85% as singletons. This CDR3 is 13 amino acids long. Per germline, CDR1 SQVTM and CDR2 ANQGSEA. Trimming cost V 3 bases and J 7 bases, with 15 bases left between them.

This clonotype was sampled from a man between 25 and 39 years old with acute COVID-19. V gene TRBV29-1 combines with J gene TRBJ1-2; perhaps TRBD1 as D (5 bases). Sequenced material: PBMCs or T cells enriched from blood (not recorded which). The CDR3 sequence is CSVDPSGWSGYTF. Written as DNA, the CDR3 is TGCAGCGTTGACCCCTCAGGGTGGTCTGGCTACACCTTC.